This is a list of T cell receptor beta chains from one sample in a study of long-term antiretroviral therapy in people with HIV. TCRdb's copy holds only in-frame clones and misses some; the assay was immunoSEQ multiplex PCR. This table has some 35,000 clones, 80% to 90% appearing once. Specimen: unsorted PBMCs, collected 2.2 years after starting antiretroviral therapy. Receptors originate from a man aged 18 to 30 with HIV. CDR3s include the opening cysteine and the closing phenylalanine or tryptophan. The order of the fields is CDR3 DNA, CDR3 protein, clone size, V gene, D gene, J gene. A D gene is named only where the DNA matches it firmly. Clone sizes are given selectively: once, few, many, or a class where the clone is expanded.

DNA: TGCAGCGTTGATGTTGTGGGCACTGAAGCTTTCTTT
CDR3: CSVDVVGTEAFF
size: .
V: TRBV29-1
D: .
J: TRBJ1-1

DNA: TGTGCCAGCAGTTATGGGGACTCCGGGGGCGAGCAGTACTTC
CDR3: CASSYGDSGGEQYF
size: .
V: TRBV6-6
D: .
J: TRBJ2-7

DNA: TGTGCCAGCAGCCCTGCAGGGGGAGATGTTGAAGCTTTCTTT
CDR3: CASSPAGGDVEAFF
size: .
V: TRBV4-2
D: TRBD1
J: TRBJ1-1

DNA: TGTGCCAGCAGTCCAGAGGGCGAGCAGTACTTC
CDR3: CASSPEGEQYF
size: few
V: TRBV6-4
D: .
J: TRBJ2-7

DNA: TGTGCCAGCAAGGACCGGGACAGGGCTTATTCCAATGAGCAGTTCTTC
CDR3: CASKDRDRAYSNEQFF
size: .
V: TRBV21-1
D: .
J: TRBJ2-1

DNA: TGTGCCAGCAGTGTGGACGGAGATACAGATACGCAGTATTTT
CDR3: CASSVDGDTDTQYF
size: .
V: TRBV25-1
D: .
J: TRBJ2-3

DNA: TGTGCCAGCAGTGATGCCTCCGGGGCCGGGGAGCTGTTTTTT
CDR3: CASSDASGAGELFF
size: few
V: TRBV2
D: .
J: TRBJ2-2

DNA: TGCGCCAGCAGCCAAGGATTAGAGGGGTACATTCAGTACTTC
CDR3: CASSQGLEGYIQYF
size: .
V: TRBV4-3
D: .
J: TRBJ2-4

DNA: TGCGCCAGCAGCTGGACTAGTGGTGTAAATGAGCAGTTCTTC
CDR3: CASSWTSGVNEQFF
size: .
V: TRBV5-1
D: TRBD2
J: TRBJ2-1

DNA: TGCGCCAGCAGCCAAGGCCCTAGCGGGGGGCTCAATGAGCAGTTCTTC
CDR3: CASSQGPSGGLNEQFF
size: .
V: TRBV4-1
D: TRBD2
J: TRBJ2-1

DNA: TGTGCCAGTAGTAAAAGGGACAGGGGTCGGGGCCTTGGTGAGCAGTTCTTC
CDR3: CASSKRDRGRGLGEQFF
size: .
V: TRBV19
D: TRBD1
J: TRBJ2-1

DNA: TGCGCCAGCAGGCTAGGACTAGCGGGTGACAATGAGCAGTTCTTC
CDR3: CASRLGLAGDNEQFF
size: .
V: TRBV4-1
D: TRBD2
J: TRBJ2-1

DNA: TGTGCCAGCGGGGGCGGGGCATCAGAGACCCAGTACTTC
CDR3: CASGGGASETQYF
size: .
V: TRBV19
D: .
J: TRBJ2-5

DNA: TGCAGCGTCGCCTTTTGGGGCACTGAAGCTTTCTTT
CDR3: CSVAFWGTEAFF
size: once
V: TRBV29-1
D: .
J: TRBJ1-1

DNA: TGTGCCATCAGTAGGACTCCTAGTTTCACAGATACGCAGTATTTT
CDR3: CAISRTPSFTDTQYF
size: .
V: TRBV10-3
D: .
J: TRBJ2-3

DNA: TGTGCCAGCAGCCCAAGCGGCGGGACTGACAATGAGCAGTTCTTC
CDR3: CASSPSGGTDNEQFF
size: .
V: TRBV6-5
D: .
J: TRBJ2-1

DNA: TGTGCCAGCAGTACAAAGAACACTGAAGCTTTCTTT
CDR3: CASSTKNTEAFF
size: .
V: TRBV28
D: .
J: TRBJ1-1

DNA: TGTGCCACCGATAAAAGCAGGGGGGGGAGCACCGGGGAGCTGTTTTTT
CDR3: CATDKSRGGSTGELFF
size: .
V: TRBV28
D: .
J: TRBJ2-2

DNA: TGCGCCAGCAGTTATAGCGGGAGGGGGACAGATACGCAGTATTTT
CDR3: CASSYSGRGTDTQYF
size: .
V: TRBV5-1
D: TRBD2
J: TRBJ2-3

DNA: TGTGCCATCAGCTACCTCCCCCCTACCATGAACACTGAAGCTTTCTTT
CDR3: CAISYLPPTMNTEAFF
size: .
V: TRBV10-3
D: .
J: TRBJ1-1

DNA: TGTGCCAGCAGCTTAGGGGGGAACTATGGCTACACCTTC
CDR3: CASSLGGNYGYTF
size: .
V: TRBV7-3
D: .
J: TRBJ1-2

DNA: TGTGCCAGCCGAATGCCCGGGACGGTTACGGAGACCCAGTACTTC
CDR3: CASRMPGTVTETQYF
size: .
V: TRBV18
D: .
J: TRBJ2-5

DNA: TGTGCCAGCAGCTTAGTAGGGGGGGGCGGTCAGCCCCAGCATTTT
CDR3: CASSLVGGGGQPQHF
size: .
V: TRBV7-8
D: .
J: TRBJ1-5

DNA: TGCGCCAGCAGCTTGGGTACAGATGGCTACACCTTC
CDR3: CASSLGTDGYTF
size: few
V: TRBV5-1
D: .
J: TRBJ1-2

DNA: TGTGCCAGCAGCCAAGGTAAGGCAGGGGGCGTCTTCTATGGCTACACCTTC
CDR3: CASSQGKAGGVFYGYTF
size: .
V: TRBV14
D: TRBD1
J: TRBJ1-2

DNA: TGCGCCAGCAGCCAAGATATCAACTGGTCGTACGAGCAGTACTTC
CDR3: CASSQDINWSYEQYF
size: few
V: TRBV4-1
D: .
J: TRBJ2-7

DNA: TGTGCCAGCAGCAACTCTAGGGACGGAGCCTATGGCTACACCTTC
CDR3: CASSNSRDGAYGYTF
size: few
V: TRBV7-9
D: .
J: TRBJ1-2

DNA: TGTGCCAGCTCACCAATGACAGACATCTATGGCTACACCTTC
CDR3: CASSPMTDIYGYTF
size: .
V: TRBV18
D: .
J: TRBJ1-2

DNA: TGCGCCAGCAGCTTGGGGGACAGGGTGCCCGGGGAGCTGTTTTTT
CDR3: CASSLGDRVPGELFF
size: once
V: TRBV5-1
D: TRBD1
J: TRBJ2-2

DNA: TGCGCCAGCAGCTACAGGGAAGGTGAAAAACTGTTTTTT
CDR3: CASSYREGEKLFF
size: once
V: TRBV5-1
D: .
J: TRBJ1-4

DNA: TGTGCCAGCAGCCGGAGACAGGGGGCTAGCGGGAGCCCCTACGAGCAGTACTTC
CDR3: CASSRRQGASGSPYEQYF
size: .
V: TRBV5-5
D: .
J: TRBJ2-7

DNA: TGTGCCATCAGTGAGAAACGCCCGGGACAGGGCGATGTCGAGCAGTACTTC
CDR3: CAISEKRPGQGDVEQYF
size: .
V: TRBV10-3
D: TRBD1
J: TRBJ2-7

DNA: TGTGCCAGCAGCTCGCTTGCGGGAGGGAACAATGAGCAGTTCTTC
CDR3: CASSSLAGGNNEQFF
size: .
V: TRBV11-3
D: TRBD2
J: TRBJ2-1

DNA: TGTGCCAGCAGTGAAGCGGGGTACACAGATACGCAGTATTTT
CDR3: CASSEAGYTDTQYF
size: .
V: TRBV2
D: .
J: TRBJ2-3

DNA: TGTGCCAGCAGCCCCGGGGGCAGGGGCCGGGACTATGGCTACACCTTC
CDR3: CASSPGGRGRDYGYTF
size: .
V: TRBV7-3
D: .
J: TRBJ1-2

DNA: TGTGCCAGCTCACCACCGCGGCAGGGCCCAAACACCATATATTTT
CDR3: CASSPPRQGPNTIYF
size: few
V: TRBV18
D: .
J: TRBJ1-3

DNA: TGTGCCAGCAGCTTGGCCGTCCACTTTCGGTATGGCTACACCTTC
CDR3: CASSLAVHFRYGYTF
size: medium-sized
V: TRBV5-5
D: .
J: TRBJ1-2

DNA: TGTGCCAGCAGCCCCGGACAGCCAGCCCCCGGGGAGCTGTTTTTT
CDR3: CASSPGQPAPGELFF
size: .
V: TRBV5-6
D: .
J: TRBJ2-2

DNA: TGTGCCAGCAGCCCGGAGGTGGGCACTGAAGCTTTCTTT
CDR3: CASSPEVGTEAFF
size: .
V: TRBV7-9
D: .
J: TRBJ1-1

DNA: TGTGCCAGCTCAACTAACAGGGGCGGTACTGAAGCTTTCTTT
CDR3: CASSTNRGGTEAFF
size: .
V: TRBV18
D: TRBD1
J: TRBJ1-1

DNA: TGTGCCAGCAGTTTACTGTCGAGACTAGCCACAGATACGCAGTATTTT
CDR3: CASSLLSRLATDTQYF
size: .
V: TRBV28
D: TRBD2
J: TRBJ2-3

DNA: TGTGCCAGCGGGACAACCCTCCACTTGCCCTACGAGCAGTACTTC
CDR3: CASGTTLHLPYEQYF
size: once
V: TRBV7-9
D: .
J: TRBJ2-7

DNA: TGTGCCAGCAGTTGGACAGGCGAGTCCTACGAGCAGTACTTC
CDR3: CASSWTGESYEQYF
size: .
V: TRBV27
D: TRBD1
J: TRBJ2-7

DNA: TGTGCCAGCAGCTTGGAGTGGCGGGGGCAGGGGTGGTTCTTC
CDR3: CASSLEWRGQGWFF
size: .
V: TRBV5-5
D: .
J: TRBJ2-1